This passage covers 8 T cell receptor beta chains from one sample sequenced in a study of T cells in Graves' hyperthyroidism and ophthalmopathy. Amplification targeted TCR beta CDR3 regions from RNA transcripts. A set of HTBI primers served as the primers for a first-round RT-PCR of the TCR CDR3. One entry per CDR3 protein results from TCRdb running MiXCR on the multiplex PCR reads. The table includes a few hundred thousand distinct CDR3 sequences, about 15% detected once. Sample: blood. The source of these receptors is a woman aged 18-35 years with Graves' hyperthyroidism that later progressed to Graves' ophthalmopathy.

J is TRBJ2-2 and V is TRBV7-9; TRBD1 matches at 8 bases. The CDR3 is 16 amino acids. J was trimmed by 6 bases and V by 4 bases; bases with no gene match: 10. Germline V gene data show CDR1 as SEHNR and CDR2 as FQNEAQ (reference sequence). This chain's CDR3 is CASSSTGAVMSGELFF. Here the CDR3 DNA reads TGTGCCAGCAGCTCGACAGGGGCCGTTATGTCCGGGGAGCTGTTTTTT.

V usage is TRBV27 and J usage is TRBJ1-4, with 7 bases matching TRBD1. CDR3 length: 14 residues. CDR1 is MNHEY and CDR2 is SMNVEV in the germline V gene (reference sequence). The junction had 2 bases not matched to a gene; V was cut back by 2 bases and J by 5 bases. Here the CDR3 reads CASSLRDSNEKLFF. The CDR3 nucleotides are TGTGCCAGCAGTTTAAGGGACAGCAATGAAAAACTGTTTTTT.

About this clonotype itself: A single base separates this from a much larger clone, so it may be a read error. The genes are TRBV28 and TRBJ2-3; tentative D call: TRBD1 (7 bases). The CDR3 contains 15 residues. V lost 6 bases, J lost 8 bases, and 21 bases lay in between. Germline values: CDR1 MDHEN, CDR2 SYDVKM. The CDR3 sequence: CASSQAAGQGGTQYF. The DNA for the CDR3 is TGTGCCAGCAGCCAAGCGGCGGGGCAGGGGGGTACGCAGTATTTT.

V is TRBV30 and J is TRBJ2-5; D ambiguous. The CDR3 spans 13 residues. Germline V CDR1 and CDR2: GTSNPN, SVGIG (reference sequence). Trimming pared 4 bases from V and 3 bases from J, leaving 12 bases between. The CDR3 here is CAWNGGVEETQYF. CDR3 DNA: TGTGCCTGGAACGGTGGGGTGGAAGAGACCCAGTACTTC. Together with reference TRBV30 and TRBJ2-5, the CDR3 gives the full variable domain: SQTIHQWPATLVQPVGSPLSLECTVEGTSNPNLYWYRQAAGRGLQLLFYSVGIGQISSEVPQNLSASRPQDRQFILSSKKLLLSDSGFYLCAWNGGVEETQYFGPGTRLLVL.

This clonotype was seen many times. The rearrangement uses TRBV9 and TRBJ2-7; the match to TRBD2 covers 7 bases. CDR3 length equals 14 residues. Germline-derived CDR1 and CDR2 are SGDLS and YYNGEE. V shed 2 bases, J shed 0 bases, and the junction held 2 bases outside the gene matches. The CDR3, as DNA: TGTGCCAGCAGCGTTCAGCGGGACTCCTACGAGCAGTACTTC. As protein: CASSVQRDSYEQYF.

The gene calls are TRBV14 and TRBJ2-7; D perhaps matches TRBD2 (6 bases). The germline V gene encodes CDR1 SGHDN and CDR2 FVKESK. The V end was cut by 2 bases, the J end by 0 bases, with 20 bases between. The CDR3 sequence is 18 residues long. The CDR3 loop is CASSQQFTPGLRSYEQYF. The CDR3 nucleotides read TGTGCCAGCAGCCAACAATTTACTCCGGGACTTCGCTCCTACGAGCAGTACTTC.

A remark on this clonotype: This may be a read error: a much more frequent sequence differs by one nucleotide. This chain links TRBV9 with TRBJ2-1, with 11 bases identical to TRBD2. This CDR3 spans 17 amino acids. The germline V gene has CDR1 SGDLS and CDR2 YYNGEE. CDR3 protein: CASSVGTSGSLVYDQFF. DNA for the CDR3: TGTGCCAGCAGCGTAGGCACTAGCGGGAGTTTGGTCTATGATCAGTTCTTC.

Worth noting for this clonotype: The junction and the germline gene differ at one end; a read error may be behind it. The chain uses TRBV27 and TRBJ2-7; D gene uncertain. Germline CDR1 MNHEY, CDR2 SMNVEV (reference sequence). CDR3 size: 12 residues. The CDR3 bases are TGTGCCAGCAGTAAGTACTCCTGCGAGCAGTACTTC. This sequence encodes CASSKYSCEQYF.